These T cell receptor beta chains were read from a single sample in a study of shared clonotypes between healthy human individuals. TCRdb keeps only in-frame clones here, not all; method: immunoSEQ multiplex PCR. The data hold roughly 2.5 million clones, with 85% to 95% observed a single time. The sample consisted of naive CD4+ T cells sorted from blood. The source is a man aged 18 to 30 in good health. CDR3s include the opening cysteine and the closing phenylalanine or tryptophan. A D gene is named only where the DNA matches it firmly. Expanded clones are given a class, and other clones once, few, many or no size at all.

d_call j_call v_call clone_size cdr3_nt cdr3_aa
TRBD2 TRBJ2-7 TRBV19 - TGTGCCAGTAGTCGTCCCAGCGGGAGGAGTTACGAGCAGTACTTC CASSRPSGRSYEQYF
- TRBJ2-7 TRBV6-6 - TGTGCCAGCAGTTACCCCCAGTACTCCTACGAGCAGTACTTC CASSYPQYSYEQYF
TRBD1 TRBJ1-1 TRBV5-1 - TGCGCCAGCAGCTTAGGACAGGGCAGTAGCACTGAAGCTTTCTTT CASSLGQGSSTEAFF
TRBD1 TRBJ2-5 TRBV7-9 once TGTGCCAGCAGCTCCTCGGACAGGGGGTACCAAGAGACCCAGTACTTC CASSSSDRGYQETQYF
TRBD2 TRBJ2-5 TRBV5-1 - TGCGCCAGCAGCTTGGCCGTGACTAGCGGGTTCTCTGGAGAGACCCAGTACTTC CASSLAVTSGFSGETQYF
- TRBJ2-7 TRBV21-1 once TGTGCCAGCCCTTCAGGGTTTCAAGACTACGAGCAGTACTTC CASPSGFQDYEQYF
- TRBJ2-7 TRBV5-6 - TGTGCCAGCAGCTTTTCCGCCTACGAGCAGTACTTC CASSFSAYEQYF
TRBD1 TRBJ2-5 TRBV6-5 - TGTGCCAGCAGTTACTCTCGACAGGGGGCCGGGGAGACCCAGTACTTC CASSYSRQGAGETQYF
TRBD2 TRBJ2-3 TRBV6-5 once TGTGCCAGCAGTTACTCGCCTAGCGGGGGGGCCGATACGCAGTATTTT CASSYSPSGGADTQYF
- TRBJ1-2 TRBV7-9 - TGTGCCAGCAGCCATGACAGGTCCCGATACTATGGCTACACCTTC CASSHDRSRYYGYTF
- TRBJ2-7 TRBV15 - TGTGCCACCAGCAGAGACAGGGTGGCCTACGAGCAGTACTTC CATSRDRVAYEQYF
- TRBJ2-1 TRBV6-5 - TGTGCCAGCCGCCGTACGGGGGCTACTAGGGATGAGCAGTTCTTC CASRRTGATRDEQFF
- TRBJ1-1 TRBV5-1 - TGCGCCAGCAGCTTGGAGCCTCAGGGATATTCTGAAGCTTTCTTT CASSLEPQGYSEAFF
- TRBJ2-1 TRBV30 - TGTGCCTGGAGTGTATGGGGGGGCGCCTACAATGAGCAGTTCTTC CAWSVWGGAYNEQFF
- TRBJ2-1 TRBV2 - TGTGCCAGCAGGGACCCGCAGCAACGGTCCTACAATGAGCAGTTCTTC CASRDPQQRSYNEQFF
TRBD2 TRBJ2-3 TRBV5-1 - TGCGCCAGCAGCGTAGGGACTAGCGGATCCACAGATACGCAGTATTTT CASSVGTSGSTDTQYF
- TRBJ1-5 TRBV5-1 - TGCGCCAGCAGCTTGGGGGGCCGTAATAGCAATCAGCCCCAGCATTTT CASSLGGRNSNQPQHF
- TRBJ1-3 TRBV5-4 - TGTGCCAGCAGCGCCGGGGGACCGGCCTCTGGAAACACCATATATTTT CASSAGGPASGNTIYF
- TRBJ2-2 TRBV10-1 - TGCGCCAGCAGCCCCACGAACACCGGGGAGCTGTTTTTT CASSPTNTGELFF
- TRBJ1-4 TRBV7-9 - TGTGCCAGCAGCTTAGTGGGCGAAAAACTGTTTTTT CASSLVGEKLFF
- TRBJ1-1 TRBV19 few TGTGCCAGTAGGTCGCAGGGCCGGGGGAACACTGAAGCTTTCTTT CASRSQGRGNTEAFF
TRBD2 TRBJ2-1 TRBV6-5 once TGTGCCAGCAGTTACTCGAGGGCTAGCGGGAGGAATGAGCAGTTCTTC CASSYSRASGRNEQFF
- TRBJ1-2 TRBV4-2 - TGTGCCAGCAGCCAAGTCGGGGGAAACTATGGCTACACCTTC CASSQVGGNYGYTF
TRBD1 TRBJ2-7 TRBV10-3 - TGTGCCATCAGTGAACCGGGACAGGTTAGCTCCTACGAGCAGTACTTC CAISEPGQVSSYEQYF
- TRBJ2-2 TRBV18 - TGTGCCAGCTCAGGACAGTTTTGGAGCACCGGGGAGCTGTTTTTT CASSGQFWSTGELFF
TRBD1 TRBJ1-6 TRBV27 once TGTGCCAGCAGTTCTCCGGGACAGAGGGGCTCACCCCTCCACTTT CASSSPGQRGSPLHF
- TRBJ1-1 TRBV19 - TGTGCCAGTAGTCTCCGACAGGCGACCCTTCCATTTGAAGCTTTCTTT CASSLRQATLPFEAFF
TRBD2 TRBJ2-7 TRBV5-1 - TGCGCCAGCAGCACCACGACTAGCGGGAGGAGGCACGAGCAGTACTTC CASSTTTSGRRHEQYF
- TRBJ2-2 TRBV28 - TGTGCCAGCAACAGACAAAACACCGGGGAGCTGTTTTTT CASNRQNTGELFF
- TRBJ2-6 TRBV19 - TGTGCCAGTAGTGAGCTCTCTGGGGCCAACGTCCTGACTTTC CASSELSGANVLTF
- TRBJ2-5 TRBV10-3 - TGTGCCATCAGTGAAAGGGAGTGGGAGACCCAGTACTTC CAISEREWETQYF
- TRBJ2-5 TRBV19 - TGTGCCAGTCGGGCGACAGGTTGGGCCCAAGAGACCCAGTACTTC CASRATGWAQETQYF
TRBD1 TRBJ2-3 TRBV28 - TGTGCCAGCAGTCGCCGACAGGGAACGCAGTATTTT CASSRRQGTQYF
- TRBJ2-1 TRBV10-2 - TGCGCCAGCACCACGGGGACCAATGAGCAGTTCTTC CASTTGTNEQFF
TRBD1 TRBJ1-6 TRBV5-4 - TGTGCCAGCAGCCCGGACAGGGGGAATTCACCCCTCCACTTT CASSPDRGNSPLHF
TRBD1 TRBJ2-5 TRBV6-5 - TGTGCCAGCAGACCGCCGGGACAGGAGACCCAGTACTTC CASRPPGQETQYF
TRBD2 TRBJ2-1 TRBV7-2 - TGTGCCAGCAGCTACGGACTAAGCGGGAGCGATGAGCAGTTCTTC CASSYGLSGSDEQFF
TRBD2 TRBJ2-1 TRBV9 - TGTGCCAGCAGCGTCATGACTAGCGGGAGTAATGAGCAGTTCTTC CASSVMTSGSNEQFF
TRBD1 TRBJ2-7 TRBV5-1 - TGCGCCAGCAGCTTGGAACCGGGACAGGGGGCGCAAGAGCAGTACTTC CASSLEPGQGAQEQYF
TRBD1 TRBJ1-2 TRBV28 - TGTGCCAGCAGCGGGACAGGGATTTTCCATGGCTACACCTTC CASSGTGIFHGYTF
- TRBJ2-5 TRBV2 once TGTGCCAGCAGAGGGCTGGGGGCTTCCCAAGAGACCCAGTACTTC CASRGLGASQETQYF
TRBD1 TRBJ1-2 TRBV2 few TGTGCCAGCTCAGGACAGGCCTATGGCTACACCTTC CASSGQAYGYTF
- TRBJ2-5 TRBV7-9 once TGTGCCAGCAGCTCCGGACAGCAAGAGACCCAGTACTTC CASSSGQQETQYF
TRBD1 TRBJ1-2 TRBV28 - TGTGCCAGCAGTCGAGGACAGGGGTACTATGGCTACACCTTC CASSRGQGYYGYTF